A selection of T cell receptor beta chains follows, all from one sample in a study of T cells in narcolepsy. The data were produced by immunoSEQ multiplex PCR, yet TCRdb's version contains in-frame clones alone and is incomplete. The data hold about 27,000 clones, with approximately 80% observed a single time. Material: CD45RA- memory CD4+ T cells from PBMCs. These receptors all stem from a human donor with narcolepsy. CDR3s include the opening cysteine and the closing phenylalanine or tryptophan. A D gene is named only where the DNA matches it firmly. Size tells how often a clone was seen (once, few, many) or the class of an expanded clone, and some rows leave it out.

TRBJ2-5 . TRBD1 TRBV5-1 CASSITGGQETQYF TGCGCCAGCAGCATTACAGGGGGCCAAGAGACCCAGTACTTC
TRBJ1-2 . . TRBV7-2 CASSLERSNYGYTF TGTGCCAGCAGCTTAGAGAGATCTAACTATGGCTACACCTTC
TRBJ1-3 . . TRBV7-9 CASSLGGNTIYF TGTGCCAGCAGCTTAGGGGGAAACACCATATATTTT
TRBJ1-3 few . TRBV7-9 CASSYLGTGLGNTIYF TGTGCCAGCAGCTATCTGGGAACAGGGCTCGGAAACACCATATATTTT
TRBJ2-7 . TRBD1 TRBV6-5 CASSRGTGNYEQYF TGTGCCAGCAGTCGGGGGACAGGTAACTACGAGCAGTACTTC
TRBJ2-1 . TRBD2 TRBV18 CASSLTVPSGGSNEQFF TGTGCCAGCTCCCTAACGGTCCCTAGCGGGGGAAGCAATGAGCAGTTCTTC
TRBJ1-2 once TRBD1 TRBV19 CASSRGQRDGYTF TGTGCCAGTAGCCGGGGACAGAGGGATGGCTACACCTTC
TRBJ1-6 once . TRBV7-8 CASSLSGYYNSPLHF TGTGCCAGCAGCTTGTCAGGTTACTATAATTCACCCCTCCACTTT
TRBJ2-5 . . TRBV13 CASSLGGEGTQYF TGTGCCAGCAGCTTAGGAGGAGAGGGGACCCAGTACTTC
TRBJ2-1 . . TRBV20-1 CSAGPGPQFF TGCAGTGCGGGTCCGGGGCCCCAGTTCTTC
TRBJ2-7 few . TRBV10-3 CAISDQGTKSSYEQYF TGTGCCATCAGTGATCAGGGGACTAAGAGCTCCTACGAGCAGTACTTC
TRBJ1-1 . TRBD1 TRBV29-1 CSVLTRQGVNTEAFF TGCAGCGTTTTAACCCGACAGGGTGTGAACACTGAAGCTTTCTTT
TRBJ1-1 . TRBD1 TRBV4-2 CASSSRDRGASNTEAFF TGTGCCAGCAGCTCCAGGGACAGGGGAGCTTCGAACACTGAAGCTTTCTTT
TRBJ2-3 . . TRBV11-2 CASSLGADNTQYF TGTGCCAGCAGCTTAGGGGCGGACAATACGCAGTATTTT
TRBJ1-3 . . TRBV27 CASSLSRAIPGNTIYF TGTGCCAGCAGTTTAAGTCGAGCAATACCAGGAAACACCATATATTTT
TRBJ1-1 few . TRBV6-1 CASWGEGSEAFF TGTGCCAGCTGGGGCGAGGGGTCTGAAGCTTTCTTT
TRBJ1-3 . . TRBV9 CASSASSREDSGNTIYF TGTGCCAGCAGCGCAAGCTCCAGAGAAGACTCTGGAAACACCATATATTTT
TRBJ2-3 once TRBD2 TRBV6-6 CASSRLAGGPNTQYF TGTGCCAGCAGCCGACTAGCGGGGGGGCCGAATACGCAGTATTTT
TRBJ2-5 . . TRBV9 CASSGGAVQETQYF TGTGCCAGCAGCGGGGGCGCGGTCCAAGAGACCCAGTACTTC
TRBJ1-3 . . TRBV5-1 CASSLDLGDTIYF TGCGCCAGCAGCTTGGACCTGGGGGACACCATATATTTT
TRBJ1-2 once . TRBV14 CASSPRVRVMGGGYTF TGTGCCAGCAGCCCCCGCGTCCGGGTTATGGGGGGAGGCTACACCTTC
TRBJ2-7 . . TRBV19 CASSMRQGGAYEQYF TGTGCCAGTAGTATGCGGCAGGGGGGGGCCTACGAGCAGTACTTC
TRBJ1-2 . TRBD1 TRBV5-6 CASSRGLQGPYGYTF TGTGCCAGCAGCCGAGGACTACAGGGGCCGTATGGCTACACCTTC
TRBJ2-2 . TRBD2 TRBV10-3 CAISPHSGGAGSNTGELFF TGTGCCATCAGTCCACATAGCGGGGGGGCCGGGTCTAACACCGGGGAGCTGTTTTTT
TRBJ2-3 . TRBD2 TRBV6-5 CASRKGLVTDTQYF TGTGCCAGCAGGAAGGGACTAGTCACAGATACGCAGTATTTT
TRBJ1-5 . TRBD1 TRBV18 CASSPEGQDLKPQHF TGTGCCAGCTCACCGGAAGGACAGGACCTCAAGCCCCAGCATTTT
TRBJ2-7 . . TRBV19 CASSILAAGSYEQYF TGTGCCAGTAGTATTTTGGCGGCAGGTTCCTACGAGCAGTACTTC
TRBJ2-7 . . TRBV5-1 CASSLGLAHEQYF TGCGCCAGCAGCCTGGGACTGGCCCACGAGCAGTACTTC
TRBJ2-5 . . TRBV21-1 CASSNANPETQYF TGTGCCAGCAGCAATGCAAACCCCGAGACCCAGTACTTC
TRBJ2-1 . . TRBV18 CASPPGGGVNEQFF TGTGCCAGCCCACCAGGAGGGGGAGTCAATGAGCAGTTCTTC
TRBJ2-1 . . TRBV19 CASSINKFYEQFF TGTGCCAGTAGTATTAACAAATTCTATGAGCAGTTCTTC
TRBJ2-2 . . TRBV14 CASSQVGGATTGELFF TGTGCCAGCAGCCAAGTTGGGGGCGCGACAACCGGGGAGCTGTTTTTT
TRBJ1-2 . . TRBV4-1 CASRDLASNYGYTF TGCGCCAGCAGGGATTTAGCGTCTAACTATGGCTACACCTTC
TRBJ2-5 . . TRBV9 CASSVDALYQETQYF TGTGCCAGCAGCGTAGATGCCCTTTACCAAGAGACCCAGTACTTC
TRBJ1-6 few TRBD1 TRBV4-1 CASSHPRRTGTENSPLHF TGCGCCAGCAGCCACCCCCGCCGGACCGGGACAGAGAATTCACCCCTCCACTTT
TRBJ1-3 . . TRBV11-2 CASSLALTGTGNTIYF TGTGCCAGCAGCCTTGCCCTAACAGGGACCGGAAACACCATATATTTT
TRBJ2-2 . TRBD2 TRBV7-9 CASSNYAGVFTGELFF TGTGCCAGCAGCAACTATGCGGGGGTGTTCACCGGGGAGCTGTTTTTT
TRBJ2-3 . . TRBV10-1 CASSGTGNTDTQYF TGCGCCAGCAGTGGAACGGGGAACACAGATACGCAGTATTTT
TRBJ1-1 few TRBD1 TRBV9 CASSVKFDRGAEAFF TGTGCCAGCAGCGTAAAATTCGACAGGGGGGCTGAAGCTTTCTTT
TRBJ2-7 . . TRBV5-6 CASSPSLGVGGISSYEQYF TGTGCCAGCAGCCCATCACTGGGCGTCGGGGGCATAAGCTCCTACGAGCAGTACTTC
TRBJ2-1 . . TRBV11-3 CASSWDSLGNEQFF TGTGCCAGCAGCTGGGACTCCCTGGGCAATGAGCAGTTCTTC
TRBJ2-1 . . TRBV4-1 CASSQVEGSHTEQFF TGCGCCAGCAGCCAAGTGGAAGGTTCGCACACTGAGCAGTTCTTC
TRBJ2-7 . . TRBV10-2 CASSDTGTSFYEQYF TGCGCCAGCAGTGATACCGGGACATCTTTCTACGAGCAGTACTTC
TRBJ2-5 . TRBD2 TRBV2 CASSVERGGQETQYF TGTGCCAGCAGTGTCGAGCGGGGGGGCCAAGAGACCCAGTACTTC